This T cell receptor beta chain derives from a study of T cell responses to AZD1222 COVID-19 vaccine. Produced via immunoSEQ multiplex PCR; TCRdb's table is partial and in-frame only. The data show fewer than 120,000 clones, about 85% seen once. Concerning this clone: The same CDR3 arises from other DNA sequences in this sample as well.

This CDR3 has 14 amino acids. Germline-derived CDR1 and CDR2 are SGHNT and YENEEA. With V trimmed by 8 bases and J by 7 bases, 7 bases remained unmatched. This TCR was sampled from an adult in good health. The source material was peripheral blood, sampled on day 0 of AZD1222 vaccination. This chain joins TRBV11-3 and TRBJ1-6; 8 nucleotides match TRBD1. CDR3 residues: CASSRTGTNSPLHF. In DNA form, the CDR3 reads TGTGCCAGCTCCCGGACAGGGACAAATTCACCCCTCCACTTT.